This TCR beta chain was observed in a study of T cell repertoires in aging, cancer and after chemotherapy. As for the study in general: Six age groups, ranging from 30 or younger to 70 or older, included the donors. Glioblastoma patients receiving temozolomide-based therapy gave paired samples before and after chemotherapy. Whole-study findings and limits: Age-matched healthy donors had significantly more diverse, less clonal blood TCR repertoires than untreated cancer patients.

Amplification of TCR beta used genomic DNA extracted from peripheral blood. About this clonotype itself: Its antigen is still unknown.

The germline gives CDR1 LGHNA, CDR2 YNFKEQ. The CDR3 consists of 17 residues. Trimming shortened V by 5 bases and J by 6 bases, and 23 bases separated the two germline ends. A mixed TRB-A/B primer pool amplified rearranged TRB by multiplex touch-down PCR. One entry per CDR3 protein results from TCRdb running MiXCR on the multiplex PCR reads. In the table there are some 3,500 distinct CDR3 sequences, 29% of which are singletons. The chain carries TRBV4-2 and TRBJ2-1; D ambiguous. Sequenced sample: blood. The source of this sequence is a human donor with a solid tumor. Written as DNA, the CDR3 is TGTGCCAGCAGCTCCCAACACTCATCACCCCCCCCCAATGAGCAGTTCTTC. This encodes CASSSQHSSPPPNEQFF.